The rows below give T cell receptor beta chains drawn from one sample of a study of control samples from healthy donors and cancer patients. The repertoire was sequenced with immunoSEQ multiplex PCR; TCRdb's copy has only in-frame clones and lacks some. The data show tens of thousands of clones, roughly 93% seen once. The source material was PBMCs. The receptors stem from a woman in her thirties or forties with lung cancer. Both conserved end residues are part of each CDR3. The order of the fields is clone size, V gene, J gene, D gene, CDR3 protein, CDR3 DNA. The D gene is left open where the match is weak. Size tells how often a clone was seen (once, few, many) or the class of an expanded clone, and some rows leave it out.

NA,TRBV5-4,TRBJ1-1,TRBD1,CASRSQKQGALDAFF,TGTGCCAGCAGGTCCCAAAAACAGGGGGCTTTAGATGCTTTCTTT
NA,TRBV19,TRBJ2-7,TRBD2,CASSMGSGTTYEQYF,TGTGCCAGTAGTATGGGGAGCGGGACGACCTACGAGCAGTACTTC
NA,TRBV12-3/TRBV12-4,TRBJ2-1,NA,CASSLGQSNEQFF,TGTGCCAGCAGTTTAGGCCAGAGCAATGAGCAGTTCTTC
NA,TRBV5-1,TRBJ2-3,NA,CASSPGTDTQYF,TGCGCCAGCAGCCCCGGCACAGATACGCAGTATTTT
NA,TRBV3-1/TRBV3-2,TRBJ2-3,NA,CASSQAPGSDTQYF,TGTGCCAGCAGCCAAGCACCCGGTTCAGATACGCAGTATTTT
NA,TRBV11-2,TRBJ2-7,TRBD1,CASRSTGESYEQYF,TGTGCCAGCAGGTCCACAGGGGAATCCTACGAGCAGTACTTC
NA,TRBV2,TRBJ1-6,NA,CASSEALIWFHF,TGTGCCAGCAGTGAAGCGCTGATATGGTTCCACTTT
NA,TRBV6-5,TRBJ1-3,TRBD1,CASSPRDRATNTIYF,TGTGCCAGCAGTCCCCGGGACAGGGCTACGAACACCATATATTTT
few,TRBV9,TRBJ1-6,TRBD1,CASSERTGPDSPLHF,TGTGCCAGCAGCGAGCGGACAGGACCCGATTCACCCCTCCACTTT
NA,TRBV12-5,TRBJ1-5,TRBD1,CASGLGQGVGNQPQHF,TGTGCTAGTGGTTTGGGACAGGGTGTCGGCAATCAGCCCCAGCATTTT
NA,TRBV7-9,TRBJ2-1,TRBD1,CASSLGQEYNEQFF,TGTGCCAGCAGCCTAGGACAGGAATACAATGAGCAGTTCTTC
NA,TRBV2,TRBJ1-6,NA,CASSGWGAESPLHF,TGTGCCAGCAGTGGCTGGGGGGCTGAATCACCCCTCCACTTT
NA,TRBV28,TRBJ1-2,NA,CASSYIDIRGYTF,TGTGCCAGCAGTTATATCGACATTAGGGGCTACACCTTC
NA,TRBV6-5,TRBJ2-5,TRBD1,CATGTGGETQYF,TGTGCCACCGGGACAGGGGGCGAGACCCAGTACTTC
NA,TRBV5-4,TRBJ2-2,TRBD1,CASSRDRGPGGELFF,TGTGCCAGCAGCCGTGATAGGGGGCCGGGCGGGGAGCTGTTTTTT
once,TRBV30,TRBJ1-2,TRBD1,CAWSPQGGSYGYTF,TGTGCCTGGAGTCCCCAGGGGGGAAGTTATGGCTACACCTTC
NA,TRBV2,TRBJ2-7,TRBD2,CASSEGLAYEQYF,TGTGCCAGCAGCGAGGGACTAGCTTACGAGCAGTACTTC
NA,TRBV10-3,TRBJ2-2,NA,CAISEPSNTGELFF,TGTGCCATCAGTGAGCCGAGTAACACCGGGGAGCTGTTTTTT
NA,TRBV7-9,TRBJ1-1,NA,CASSVYREYTEAFF,TGTGCCAGCAGCGTATACAGGGAATACACTGAAGCTTTCTTT
NA,TRBV30,TRBJ1-5,NA,CAWSGGNNQPQHF,TGTGCCTGGAGTGGGGGTAACAATCAGCCCCAGCATTTT
NA,TRBV5-1,TRBJ1-1,NA,CASSPRGSLESTEAFF,TGCGCCAGCAGCCCGAGGGGGTCTCTGGAGAGCACTGAAGCTTTCTTT
NA,TRBV10-1,TRBJ2-2,NA,CASRGTGELFF,TGCGCCAGCCGGGGTACCGGGGAGCTGTTTTTT
NA,TRBV9,TRBJ2-7,NA,CASSVVSTSYEQYF,TGTGCCAGCAGCGTAGTTTCTACTTCCTACGAGCAGTACTTC
few,TRBV7-9,TRBJ1-4,TRBD1,CASRGDRVIPGGEKLFF,TGTGCCAGCAGGGGGGACAGGGTAATCCCCGGTGGGGAAAAACTGTTTTTT
NA,TRBV4-1,TRBJ1-2,NA,CASSQDVAGGAKAQRYGYTF,TGCGCCAGCAGCCAAGATGTGGCAGGAGGGGCCAAGGCCCAACGCTATGGCTACACCTTC
NA,TRBV19,TRBJ2-1,TRBD2,CASSIVGLASSYNEQFF,TGTGCCAGTAGTATAGTAGGACTAGCGAGCTCCTACAATGAGCAGTTCTTC
NA,TRBV19,TRBJ1-2,TRBD1,CASSAGTAYGYTF,TGTGCCAGTAGTGCTGGGACAGCCTATGGCTACACCTTC
NA,TRBV2,TRBJ2-3,TRBD2,CASSEPGAGGINTDTQYF,TGTGCCAGCAGTGAACCGGGAGCGGGGGGGATAAACACAGATACGCAGTATTTT
NA,TRBV30,TRBJ1-4,NA,CAWSVLRGEKLFF,TGTGCCTGGAGTGTACTCAGGGGCGAAAAACTGTTTTTT